This T cell receptor beta chain is drawn from a study of blood T cell repertoires in COVID-19. Study information: T cells, B-cell-depleted T cells, or PBMCs supplied cDNA or gDNA.

Per the original data handling: Researchers report that nucleated cell counts were estimated from reference gene primer amplification. Clones were read by immunoSEQ multiplex PCR, and TCRdb kept only the in-frame ones, dropping some. V and J calls and clone size are as listed in that table; D and trimming were resolved from the DNA. The sample has roughly 100,000 clones; about 89% are singletons. The CDR3 consists of 15 residues. CDR1 and CDR2 from the germline V gene are KGHSH and LQKENI. V was trimmed by 0 bases and J by 1 base, leaving 9 bases between them. The V call is TRBV18, the J call TRBJ1-1, with D perhaps matching TRBD1 (5 bases). Sequenced material: peripheral blood. The sequence derives from a human donor in a cohort sampled during active COVID-19. As DNA, the CDR3 is TGTGCCAGCTCACCACCGCTGGGGCGGAACACTGAAGCTTTCTTT. It yields the protein CASSPPLGRNTEAFF.